This T cell receptor (beta chain) was identified in a study of blood T cell repertoires in COVID-19 (dated by TCRdb to 2018 to 2021). Regarding the research as a whole: Samples from collaborators originated in the United States, Italy and Spain and spanned both the acute and convalescent phases of COVID-19. The material from the prospective study consisted of cDNA or gDNA derived from T cells, B-cell-depleted T cells, or PBMCs. Deeply sampled blood TCRbeta repertoires from subjects exposed to, actively infected with, or recovered from COVID-19 were included in the dataset. The repertoires were released in a freely available public database meant as a resource for research on the immune response to SARS-CoV-2. Samples came from the ongoing ImmuneRACE study (first 160 participants) plus 1,254 subjects from 6 global collaborators. The sample metadata nearly always contained a de-identified subject ID, COVID-19 status, age in years and sex. Where available, HLA class I and class II types were taken from metadata supplied by the sample provider and were not determined by assay-based typing. The study at large found these results: The amount of clinical and demographic metadata varied by source and participant and was provided uncurated.

Inclusive of the bounding cysteine and phenylalanine, the CDR3 is 16 residues long. The entry retains the CDR3 DNA only, 48 bases that are in frame from base 1. Via the germline V gene, CDR1 is LGHNA and CDR2 YNFKEQ. Clipping removes 1 base from V and 4 bases from J, with 8 as the unmatched junction base count. In Seattle, one collaborating source enrolled patients while the infection was active and tracked those patients longitudinally over the course of disease. The collaborating institutions used their own protocols to collect whole blood in K2EDTA tubes. For TCRbeta analysis, collaborators shipped samples in one of three forms: frozen whole blood, isolated PBMCs, or DNA extracted from either of those sample types. About this clone itself: What this receptor recognizes is not known. No per-base quality is available; no much larger clone lies one base away.

TCRbeta CDR3 regions were amplified from genomic DNA by means of the immunoSEQ Assay, a bias-controlled multiplex PCR. Processing in the source paper ran as follows. Nucleated cell counts per sample were estimated from amplification of reference gene primers within the assay. Sequence reads were collapsed and filtered to measure the absolute abundance of every unique TCRbeta CDR3 rearrangement. For each sample, productive Simpson clonality was calculated as the square root of Simpson's diversity index across productive rearrangements. TCRdb re-hosts the immuneACCESS table, in-frame sequences only. Its copies lack some clones; in the studies checked, an unresolved V gene accounts for under half of them, and the cause for the rest is not known. V and J calls and clone size are those listed in that table; D and trimming were worked out from the DNA. This sample holds fewer than 200,000 clones; 85% to 90% were observed only once. Around 13% of the sample belongs to the ten largest clones.

Sequenced material: peripheral blood. Here the chain combines TRBV4-2 and TRBJ1-1; 8 junctional bases match TRBD1. This clonotype was obtained from a woman aged 70-85 years with COVID-19, enrolled during active disease. The CDR3 protein is CASSQARQGAPTEAFF. The sequenced DNA is TGTGCCAGCAGCCAAGCTCGGCAGGGGGCTCCCACTGAAGCTTTCTTT.